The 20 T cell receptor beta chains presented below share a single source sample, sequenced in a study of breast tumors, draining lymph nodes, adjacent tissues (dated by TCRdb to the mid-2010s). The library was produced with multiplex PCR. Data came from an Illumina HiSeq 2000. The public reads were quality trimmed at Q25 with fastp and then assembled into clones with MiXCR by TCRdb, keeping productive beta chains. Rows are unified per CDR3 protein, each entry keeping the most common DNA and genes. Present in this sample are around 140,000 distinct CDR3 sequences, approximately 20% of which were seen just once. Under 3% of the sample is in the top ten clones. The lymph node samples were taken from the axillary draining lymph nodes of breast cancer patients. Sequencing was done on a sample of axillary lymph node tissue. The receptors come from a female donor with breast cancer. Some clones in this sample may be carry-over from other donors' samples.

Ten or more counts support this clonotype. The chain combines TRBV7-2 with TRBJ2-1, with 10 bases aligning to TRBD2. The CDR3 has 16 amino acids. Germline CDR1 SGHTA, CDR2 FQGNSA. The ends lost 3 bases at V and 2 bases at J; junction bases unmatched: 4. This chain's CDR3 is CASSFLSGRPYNEQFF. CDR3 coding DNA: TGTGCCAGCAGCTTCCTTAGCGGGAGGCCCTACAATGAGCAGTTCTTC. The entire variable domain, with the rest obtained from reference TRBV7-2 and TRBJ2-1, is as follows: GAGVSQSPSNKVTEKGKDVELRCDPISGHTALYWYRQSLGQGLEFLIYFQGNSAPDKSGLPSDRFSAERTGGSVSTLTIQRTQQEDSAVYLCASSFLSGRPYNEQFFGPGTRLTVL.

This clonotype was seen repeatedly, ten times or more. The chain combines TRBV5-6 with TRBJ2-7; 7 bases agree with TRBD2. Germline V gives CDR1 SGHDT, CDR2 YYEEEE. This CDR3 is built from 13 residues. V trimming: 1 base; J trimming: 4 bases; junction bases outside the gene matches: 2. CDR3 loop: CASSLRAGYEQYF. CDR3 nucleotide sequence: TGTGCCAGCAGCTTGAGAGCGGGGTACGAGCAGTACTTC.

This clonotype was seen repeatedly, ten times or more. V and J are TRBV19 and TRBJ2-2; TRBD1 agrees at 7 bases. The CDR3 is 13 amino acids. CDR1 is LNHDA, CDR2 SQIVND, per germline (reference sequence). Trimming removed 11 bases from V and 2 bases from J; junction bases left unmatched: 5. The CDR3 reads CAGRDSNTGELFF. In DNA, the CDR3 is TGTGCCGGCCGGGACAGCAACACCGGGGAGCTGTTTTTT.

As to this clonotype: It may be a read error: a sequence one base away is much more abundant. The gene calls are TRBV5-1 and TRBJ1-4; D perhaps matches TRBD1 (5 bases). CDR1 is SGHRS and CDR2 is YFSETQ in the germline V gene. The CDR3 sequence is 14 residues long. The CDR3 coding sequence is TGTGCCAGCAGCTTGGCGGGACGGAATGAAAGACTGTTTTTT. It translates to CASSLAGRNERLFF.

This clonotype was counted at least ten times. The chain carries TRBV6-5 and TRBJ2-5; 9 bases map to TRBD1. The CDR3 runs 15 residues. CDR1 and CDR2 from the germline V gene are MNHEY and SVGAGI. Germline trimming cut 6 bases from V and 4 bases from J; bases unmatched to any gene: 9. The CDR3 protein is CASSPDRGGRETQYF. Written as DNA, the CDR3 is TGTGCCAGCAGCCCGGACAGGGGTGGACGAGAGACCCAGTACTTC.

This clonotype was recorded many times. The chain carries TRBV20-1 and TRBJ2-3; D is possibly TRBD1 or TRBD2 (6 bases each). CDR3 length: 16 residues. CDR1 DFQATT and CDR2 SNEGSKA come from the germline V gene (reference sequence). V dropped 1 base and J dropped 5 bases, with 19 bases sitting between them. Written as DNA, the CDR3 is TGCAGTGCTAGAGCCTATGGAGGGGGGCGGGGAGATACGCAGTATTTT. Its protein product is CSARAYGGGRGDTQYF.

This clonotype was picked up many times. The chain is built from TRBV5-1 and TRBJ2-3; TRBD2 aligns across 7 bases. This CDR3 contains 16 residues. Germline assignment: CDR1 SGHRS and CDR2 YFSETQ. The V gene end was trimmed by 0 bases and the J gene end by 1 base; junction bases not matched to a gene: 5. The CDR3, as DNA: TGCGCCAGCAGCTTGGGACTAGGGAGGGGCACAGATACGCAGTATTTT. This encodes CASSLGLGRGTDTQYF.

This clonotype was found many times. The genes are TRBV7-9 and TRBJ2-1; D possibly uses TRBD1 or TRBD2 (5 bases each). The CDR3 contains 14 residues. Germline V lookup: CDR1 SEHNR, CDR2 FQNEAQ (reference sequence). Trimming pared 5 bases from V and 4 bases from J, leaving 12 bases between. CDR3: CASSIRDGYNEQFF. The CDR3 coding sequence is TGTGCCAGCAGCATCCGGGACGGTTACAATGAGCAGTTCTTC.

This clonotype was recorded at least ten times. The CDR3 here is CASNPTGSHNEQFF. CDR3 DNA sequence: TGTGCCAGCAATCCGACAGGGAGTCATAATGAGCAGTTCTTC. The J gene is TRBJ2-1, the V gene TRBV12-3 or TRBV12-4; 7 nucleotides align to TRBD1. J lost 7 bases, V lost 7 bases, and 10 bases had no gene match. This CDR3 comprises 14 residues.

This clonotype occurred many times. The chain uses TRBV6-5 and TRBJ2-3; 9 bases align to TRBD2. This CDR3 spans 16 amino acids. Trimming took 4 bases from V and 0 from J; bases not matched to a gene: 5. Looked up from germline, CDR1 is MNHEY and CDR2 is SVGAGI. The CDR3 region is CASSSSTSGSTDTQYF. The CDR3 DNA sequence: TGTGCCAGCAGTTCCTCGACTAGCGGTAGCACAGATACGCAGTATTTT.

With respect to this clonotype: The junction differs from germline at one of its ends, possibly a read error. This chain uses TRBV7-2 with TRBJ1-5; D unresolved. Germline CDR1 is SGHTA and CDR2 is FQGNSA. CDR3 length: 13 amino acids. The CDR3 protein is CAGSLGYRQPQHF. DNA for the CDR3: TGTGCCGGCAGCTTAGGTTATAGGCAGCCCCAGCATTTT.

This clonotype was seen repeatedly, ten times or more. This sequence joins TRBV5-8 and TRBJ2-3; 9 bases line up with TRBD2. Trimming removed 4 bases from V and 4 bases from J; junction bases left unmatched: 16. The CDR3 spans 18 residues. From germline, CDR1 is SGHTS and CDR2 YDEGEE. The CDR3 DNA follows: TGTGCCAGCAGCCCAGACTATAGAGCGGGAGGTCTCCCAGATACGCAGTATTTT. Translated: CASSPDYRAGGLPDTQYF.

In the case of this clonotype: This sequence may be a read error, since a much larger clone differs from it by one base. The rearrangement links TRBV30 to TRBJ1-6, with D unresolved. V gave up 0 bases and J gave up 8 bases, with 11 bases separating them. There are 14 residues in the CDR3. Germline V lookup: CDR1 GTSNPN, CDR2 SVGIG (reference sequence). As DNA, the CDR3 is TGTGCCTGGAGTGTTAGGCAGAATGATTCACCCCTCCACTTT. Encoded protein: CAWSVRQNDSPLHF.

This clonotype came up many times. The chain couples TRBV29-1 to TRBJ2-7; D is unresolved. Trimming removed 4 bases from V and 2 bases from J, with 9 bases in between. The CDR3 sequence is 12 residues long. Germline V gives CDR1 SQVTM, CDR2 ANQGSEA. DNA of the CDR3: TGCAGCGTTGTGGGTCGGACCTACGAGCAGTACTTC. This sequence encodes CSVVGRTYEQYF.

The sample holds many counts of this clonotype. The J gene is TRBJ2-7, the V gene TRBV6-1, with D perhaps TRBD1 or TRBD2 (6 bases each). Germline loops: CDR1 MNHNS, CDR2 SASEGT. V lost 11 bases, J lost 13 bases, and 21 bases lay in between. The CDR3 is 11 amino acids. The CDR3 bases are TGTGCCTCCCGGGGGCCCACGAGGGCCTACTTC. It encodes CASRGPTRAYF.

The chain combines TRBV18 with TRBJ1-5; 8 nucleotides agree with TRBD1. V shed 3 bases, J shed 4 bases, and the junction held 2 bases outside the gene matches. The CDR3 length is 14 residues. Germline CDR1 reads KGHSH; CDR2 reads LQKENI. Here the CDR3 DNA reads TGTGCCAGCTCACCGGGACAGGCAAATCAGCCCCAGCATTTT. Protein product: CASSPGQANQPQHF.

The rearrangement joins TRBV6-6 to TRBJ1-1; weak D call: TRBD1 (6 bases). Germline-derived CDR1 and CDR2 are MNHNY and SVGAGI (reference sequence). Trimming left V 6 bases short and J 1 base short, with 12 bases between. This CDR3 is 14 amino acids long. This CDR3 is CASRSEGENTEAFF. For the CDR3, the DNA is TGTGCCAGCAGGTCCGAGGGGGAGAACACTGAAGCTTTCTTT.

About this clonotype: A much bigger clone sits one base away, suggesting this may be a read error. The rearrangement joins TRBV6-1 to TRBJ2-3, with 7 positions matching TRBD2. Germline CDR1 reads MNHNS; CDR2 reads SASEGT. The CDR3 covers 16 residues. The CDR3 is CASTRALALSTDTRYF. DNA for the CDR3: TGTGCCAGCACCCGTGCACTAGCGCTTAGCACAGATACGCGGTATTTT.

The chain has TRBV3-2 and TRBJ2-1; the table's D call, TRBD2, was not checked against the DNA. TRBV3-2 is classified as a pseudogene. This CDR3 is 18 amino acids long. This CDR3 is CASSTSSGLAGEGAKQFF. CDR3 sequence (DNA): TGTGCCAGCAGCACCAGTTCGGGACTAGCGGGAGAGGGGGCTAAGCAGTTCTTC.

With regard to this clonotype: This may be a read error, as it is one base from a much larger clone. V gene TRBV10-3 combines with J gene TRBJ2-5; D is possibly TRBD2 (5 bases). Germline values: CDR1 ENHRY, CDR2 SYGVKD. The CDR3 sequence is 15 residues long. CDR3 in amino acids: CGISEGQDVQETQYF. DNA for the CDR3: TGTGGCATCAGTGAGGGCCAAGATGTTCAAGAGACCCAGTACTTC.